A single sample is the source of the 22 T cell receptor beta chains below, sequenced in a study of blood T cell repertoires in COVID-19. Sequencing was performed with immunoSEQ multiplex PCR; in TCRdb, only in-frame clones are kept and a portion is missing. The sample includes over 100,000 clones, about 78% seen only once; the top ten take 4% to 5.5%. The sample consisted of peripheral blood. The receptors were sampled from a human donor in a cohort sampled during active or convalescent COVID-19.

The CDR3 DNA reads TGTGCTAGTGGTTCGCTACAGGGGGTTAATTCACCCCTCCACTTT. Translation gives CASGSLQGVNSPLHF. This rearrangement joins TRBV12-5 to TRBJ1-6, with 8 bases fitting TRBD1. Unmatched junction bases numbered 5, after V lost 4 bases and J lost 6 bases. CDR1 is LGHNT and CDR2 is FRNRAP in the germline V gene. The length of the CDR3 is 15 residues.

The chain has TRBV11-1 and TRBJ2-1, with 10 nucleotides matching TRBD2. Unmatched junction bases numbered 5, after V lost 5 bases and J lost 7 bases. Germline CDR1 is SGHAT and CDR2 is FQDESV (reference sequence). This CDR3 has 14 amino acids. CDR3 in DNA: TGTGCCAGCAGCCGGACTAGCGGACAAAATGAGCAGTTCTTC. Protein: CASSRTSGQNEQFF.

On this clone: A read error may account for a junction end that differs from germline. This rearrangement joins TRBV3-1 (or the pseudogene TRBV3-2) to TRBJ2-4, with 8 nucleotides matching TRBD2. The CDR3 contains 18 residues. Germline assignment: CDR1 LGHDT and CDR2 YNNKEL (reference sequence). The CDR3 DNA is TGTGTCAGCAGCCACAAACCGGGACTAGGACGAGCCAAAAACATTCAGTACTTC. Protein: CVSSHKPGLGRAKNIQYF.

V usage is TRBV19 and J usage is TRBJ2-7; possibly TRBD2 for D (6 bases). This CDR3 comprises 15 residues. V shed 3 bases and J shed 0 bases, with 12 bases lying between them. Looked up from germline, CDR1 is LNHDA and CDR2 is SQIVND (reference sequence). The CDR3 loop reads CASSIGVGGSYEQYF. The CDR3 region has the DNA TGTGCCAGTAGTATCGGGGTCGGGGGCTCCTACGAGCAGTACTTC.

The V call is TRBV7-3, the J call TRBJ2-3; maybe TRBD2 (5 bases). The CDR3 has 17 amino acids. Germline CDR1 reads SGHTA; CDR2 reads FQGTGA. Trimming pared 4 bases from V and 1 base from J, leaving 18 bases between. The chain's CDR3 is CASSSEKAASRTDTQYF. DNA of the CDR3: TGTGCCAGCAGCTCCGAGAAAGCGGCTAGCCGCACAGATACGCAGTATTTT.

This clone was counted only a few times. V gene TRBV6-5 combines with J gene TRBJ1-1; D remains ambiguous. The germline V gene has CDR1 MNHEY and CDR2 SVGAGI. Trimming cost V 6 bases and J 5 bases, with 19 bases left between them. The CDR3 is made up of 15 amino acids. CDR3 nucleotide sequence: TGTGCCAGCAGGGCGAGGGATTGGGTTGTGACTGAAGCTTTCTTT. Protein: CASRARDWVVTEAFF.

This clone was observed once. The DNA of the CDR3 is TGTGCCAGCAGTCCTACCCTAGCGGGAGACACAGATACGCAGTATTTT. Protein: CASSPTLAGDTDTQYF. The rearrangement joins TRBV27 to TRBJ2-3; 10 bases line up with TRBD2. The trim removed 5 bases at V and 2 bases at J, leaving 7 bases unmatched. The germline V gene encodes CDR1 MNHEY and CDR2 SMNVEV (reference sequence). CDR3 length equals 16 residues.

The table lists this clone with a few counts. The genes are TRBV6-2 or TRBV6-3 and TRBJ2-1, with 7 bases aligning to TRBD1. CDR1 is MNHEY and CDR2 is SVGEGT in the germline V gene. Trimming removed 5 bases from V and 3 bases from J; junction bases left unmatched: 13. The CDR3 is 17 amino acids. CDR3 residues: CASSTYAGTAVYNEQFF. As DNA, the CDR3 is TGTGCCAGCAGTACCTATGCCGGGACAGCTGTCTACAATGAGCAGTTCTTC.

The gene calls are TRBV5-1 and TRBJ2-5, with TRBD1 matching 9 bases. This CDR3 region has 14 residues. CDR1 SGHRS and CDR2 YFSETQ come from the germline V gene. With V trimmed by 0 bases and J by 4 bases, 1 base remained unmatched. CDR3 sequence reads: CASSLEGQGETQYF. CDR3 coding DNA: TGCGCCAGCAGCTTGGAGGGACAGGGAGAGACCCAGTACTTC.

This clone was seen repeatedly, ten times or more. This chain uses TRBV7-9 with TRBJ1-6; TRBD1 is a possible D gene (6 bases). This CDR3 is built from 15 residues. V was pared by 8 bases and J by 8 bases, with 19 bases between. Germline CDR1 and CDR2: SEHNR and FQNEAQ (reference sequence). The CDR3 here is CASGSGAGRDSPLHF. The CDR3 region has the DNA TGTGCCAGCGGCTCAGGGGCGGGTAGGGATTCACCCCTCCACTTT.

The chain joins TRBV2 to TRBJ1-2; D is possibly TRBD1 (6 bases). The CDR3 has 12 residues. Looked up from germline, CDR1 is SNHLY and CDR2 is FYNNEI. The V end lost 6 bases, the J end lost 8 bases, and 13 bases lay between the germline ends. The CDR3 is CASRAGARGYTF. As DNA, the CDR3 is TGTGCCAGCAGGGCGGGGGCTCGGGGCTACACCTTC.

The chain recombines TRBV7-2 with TRBJ1-3, with TRBD1 identical over 9 bases. The germline CDR1 and CDR2 sequences are SGHTA and FQGNSA. The ends lost 3 bases at V and 0 bases at J; junction bases unmatched: 3. This CDR3 comprises 16 residues. As DNA, the CDR3 is TGTGCCAGCAGCTTGAGGGACAGGGTCTCTGGAAACACCATATATTTT. It specifies CASSLRDRVSGNTIYF.

This clone was found once. This sequence joins TRBV2 and TRBJ2-3; 10 bases align to TRBD2. CDR3 length equals 18 residues. Germline loops: CDR1 SNHLY, CDR2 FYNNEI. The V and J ends lost 1 base and 6 bases, in that order; junction bases with no gene match: 13. CDR3 region: CASSEDQITLAGADTQYF. DNA of the CDR3: TGTGCCAGCAGTGAAGACCAAATAACCCTAGCGGGGGCTGATACGCAGTATTTT.

The V gene is TRBV3-1 (or the pseudogene TRBV3-2), the J gene TRBJ1-1, with a weak D call TRBD1 (5 bases). Germline loops: CDR1 LGHDT, CDR2 YNNKEL (reference sequence). CDR3 length: 14 residues. The V gene lost 0 bases and the J gene lost 8 bases, with 13 bases spanning the gap. The CDR3 bases are TGTGCCAGCAGCCAAGACTTACGACAGTTCGAAGCTTTCTTT. Translation gives CASSQDLRQFEAFF.

This chain joins TRBV19 and TRBJ2-5; 10 nucleotides agree with TRBD2. V trimming: 5 bases; J trimming: 5 bases; junction bases outside the gene matches: 20. CDR1 is LNHDA, CDR2 SQIVND, per germline (reference sequence). The CDR3 runs 19 residues. The CDR3 reads CASSHLIPLTSGWMETQYF. In nucleotides, the CDR3 is TGTGCCAGTAGTCACTTAATCCCTTTGACTAGCGGGTGGATGGAGACCCAGTACTTC.

The chain recombines TRBV7-8 with TRBJ2-7; tentatively, D is TRBD1 (6 bases). The ends were cut back, 3 bases at V and 7 bases at J, with 25 bases in the middle. CDR1 and CDR2 (germline): SGHVS, FQNEAQ. This CDR3 contains 17 residues. The CDR3: CASSFLAFGTLGGEQYF. The CDR3 DNA is TGTGCCAGCAGCTTTCTGGCGTTTGGGACATTAGGCGGGGAGCAGTACTTC.

This sequence joins TRBV4-2 and TRBJ1-4; 7 nucleotides line up with TRBD1. With V trimmed by 0 bases and J by 2 bases, 9 bases remained unmatched. Germline lookup yields CDR1 LGHNA and CDR2 YNFKEQ. The length of the CDR3 is 18 residues. CDR3 sequence reads: CASSQENRGRDTNEKLFF. CDR3 nucleotides: TGTGCCAGCAGCCAAGAAAACAGGGGAAGGGATACTAATGAAAAACTGTTTTTT.

The J gene is TRBJ2-7, the V gene TRBV9, with a weak D call TRBD2 (6 bases). This CDR3 contains 14 residues. Trimming pared 4 bases from V and 3 bases from J, leaving 14 bases between. The germline V gene encodes CDR1 SGDLS and CDR2 YYNGEE. The chain's CDR3 is CASSPRGRLYEQYF. DNA for the CDR3: TGTGCCAGCAGCCCGCGGGGACGGCTCTACGAGCAGTACTTC.

This chain uses TRBV19 with TRBJ2-3; D is undetermined. The CDR3 consists of 14 residues. Germline V gene data show CDR1 as LNHDA and CDR2 as SQIVND (reference sequence). V lost 6 bases, J lost 0 bases, and 10 bases lay in between. CDR3 sequence: CASRSSQSTDTQYF. The CDR3 bases are TGTGCCAGTAGATCTAGTCAAAGCACAGATACGCAGTATTTT.

This clone appeared a single time. V and J are TRBV11-2 and TRBJ1-2; weak D call: TRBD1 (6 bases). V lost 5 bases, J lost 8 bases, and 18 bases lay in between. The germline V gene encodes CDR1 SGHAT and CDR2 FQNNGV. The CDR3 loop spans 14 amino acids. The CDR3 is CASSPGTRMLGYTF. The CDR3, as DNA: TGTGCCAGCAGCCCCGGGACACGGATGTTGGGCTACACCTTC.

This chain connects TRBV12-3 or TRBV12-4 to TRBJ1-2, with 8 nucleotides matching TRBD1. This CDR3 is built from 12 residues. V trimming: 6 bases; J trimming: 9 bases; junction bases outside the gene matches: 6. The CDR3 loop is CASSPGQASYTF. In nucleotides, the CDR3 is TGTGCCAGCAGCCCGGGACAGGCCAGCTACACCTTC.

The genes are TRBV11-3 and TRBJ2-7, with a possible D match to TRBD1 (6 bases). The germline CDR1 and CDR2 sequences are SGHNT and YENEEA. V was trimmed by 4 bases and J by 3 bases, leaving 31 bases between them. The CDR3 length is 20 residues. CDR3 sequence (DNA): TGTGCCAGCAGCTCTGTCGAAGGACAGTTAGGATTGGACCCCGGCTACGAGCAGTACTTC. It yields the protein CASSSVEGQLGLDPGYEQYF.